These T cell receptor beta chains were read from a single sample in a study of blood T cells in healthy people across ages. MiXCR was run by TCRdb on the 5' RACE reads, yielding one entry per CDR3 protein. Among 800,000 to 1,300,000 distinct CDR3 sequences listed, around 25% were seen once. This sample was also put to use in a study of T cells of mothers and their children.

The sequenced sample consisted of blood. These receptor sequences come from a girl aged 2 to 10 in good health. Both conserved end residues are part of each CDR3. A D gene is named only where the DNA matches it firmly. Part of the rows lack a size; the others show once, few, many or a class for expanded clones.

j_call: TRBJ2-7
clone_size: few
d_call: TRBD1
v_call: TRBV5-1
cdr3_aa: CASSAPDRLDYEQYF
cdr3_nt: TGCGCCAGCAGCGCCCCGGACAGGCTAGACTACGAGCAGTACTTC

j_call: TRBJ1-1
clone_size: -
d_call: TRBD1
v_call: TRBV5-1
cdr3_aa: CAGSSGDREWNTEAFF
cdr3_nt: TGCGCCGGCAGCTCGGGGGACAGGGAATGGAACACTGAAGCTTTCTTT

j_call: TRBJ2-5
clone_size: -
d_call: TRBD2
v_call: TRBV29-1
cdr3_aa: CSARTSGSYETQYF
cdr3_nt: TGCAGCGCACGGACTAGCGGGAGCTATGAGACCCAGTACTTC

j_call: TRBJ2-1
clone_size: -
d_call: -
v_call: TRBV2
cdr3_aa: CASSVPAGPKYNEQFF
cdr3_nt: TGTGCCAGCAGTGTACCAGCCGGACCGAAATACAATGAGCAGTTCTTC

j_call: TRBJ2-5
clone_size: -
d_call: -
v_call: TRBV7-2
cdr3_aa: CASSNQGLKTQYF
cdr3_nt: TGTGCCAGCAGCAACCAGGGACTTAAGACCCAGTACTTC

j_call: TRBJ2-1
clone_size: few
d_call: -
v_call: TRBV7-2
cdr3_aa: CASSFGASSYNEQFF
cdr3_nt: TGTGCCAGCAGCTTTGGCGCTAGCTCCTACAATGAGCAGTTCTTC

j_call: TRBJ2-1
clone_size: -
d_call: TRBD2
v_call: TRBV6-4
cdr3_aa: CASSPTSGSTNEQFF
cdr3_nt: TGTGCCAGCAGCCCAACTAGCGGGAGTACCAATGAGCAGTTCTTC

j_call: TRBJ2-1
clone_size: -
d_call: TRBD2
v_call: TRBV10-3
cdr3_aa: CATKSSGGYNEQFF
cdr3_nt: TGTGCCACAAAGTCAAGCGGGGGGTACAATGAGCAGTTCTTC

j_call: TRBJ2-7
clone_size: -
d_call: -
v_call: TRBV6-2/TRBV6-3
cdr3_aa: CASSYEQGGSYEQYF
cdr3_nt: TGTGCCAGCAGTTACGAACAGGGAGGTAGCTACGAGCAGTACTTC

j_call: TRBJ2-7
clone_size: many
d_call: -
v_call: TRBV6-1
cdr3_aa: CASSANWGRYEQYF
cdr3_nt: TGTGCCAGCAGCGCGAACTGGGGACGCTACGAGCAGTACTTC

j_call: TRBJ2-5
clone_size: -
d_call: -
v_call: TRBV6-6
cdr3_aa: CASSQYRKETRYF
cdr3_nt: TGTGCCAGCAGTCAATACAGGAAGGAGACCCGGTACTTC

j_call: TRBJ1-1
clone_size: -
d_call: -
v_call: TRBV15
cdr3_aa: CALLHMNIEAFF
cdr3_nt: TGTGCCTTACTCCATATGAACATTGAAGCTTTCTTT

j_call: TRBJ2-3
clone_size: -
d_call: -
v_call: TRBV29-1
cdr3_aa: CSVQKQGADTQYF
cdr3_nt: TGCAGCGTCCAGAAACAGGGCGCAGATACGCAGTATTTT

j_call: TRBJ1-3
clone_size: -
d_call: TRBD1
v_call: TRBV15
cdr3_aa: CATSRRDSSGNTIYF
cdr3_nt: TGTGCCACCAGTAGAAGGGACAGCTCTGGAAACACCATATATTTT

j_call: TRBJ2-3
clone_size: few
d_call: -
v_call: TRBV12-3/TRBV12-4
cdr3_aa: CASSWGASTDTQYF
cdr3_nt: TGTGCCAGCAGTTGGGGGGCTAGCACAGATACGCAGTATTTT

j_call: TRBJ2-5
clone_size: -
d_call: TRBD1
v_call: TRBV4-1
cdr3_aa: CASMGQQEAQYF
cdr3_nt: TGCGCCAGCATGGGACAGCAAGAGGCCCAGTACTTC

j_call: TRBJ1-1
clone_size: -
d_call: TRBD1
v_call: TRBV14
cdr3_aa: CASSQDLGTVNTEAFF
cdr3_nt: TGTGCCAGCAGCCAAGACCTCGGGACAGTGAACACTGAAGCTTTCTTT

j_call: TRBJ2-7
clone_size: few
d_call: -
v_call: TRBV18
cdr3_aa: CASSPQGDYEQYF
cdr3_nt: TGTGCCAGCTCACCACAAGGCGACTACGAGCAGTACTTC

j_call: TRBJ2-7
clone_size: -
d_call: TRBD2
v_call: TRBV6-1
cdr3_aa: CASSEASSGRYEQYF
cdr3_nt: TGTGCCAGCAGTGAAGCATCCAGCGGGAGGTACGAGCAGTACTTC

j_call: TRBJ2-7
clone_size: -
d_call: -
v_call: TRBV29-1
cdr3_aa: CSVSRGSYEQYF
cdr3_nt: TGCAGCGTTTCCCGTGGGAGTTACGAGCAGTACTTC

j_call: TRBJ1-6
clone_size: few
d_call: -
v_call: TRBV15
cdr3_aa: CAASRKGSYNSPLHF
cdr3_nt: TGTGCCGCCAGCAGGAAGGGTTCCTATAATTCACCCCTCCACTTT

j_call: TRBJ1-1
clone_size: -
d_call: -
v_call: TRBV6-1
cdr3_aa: CASGRETEAFF
cdr3_nt: TGTGCCAGCGGCAGGGAAACTGAAGCTTTCTTT

j_call: TRBJ2-3
clone_size: -
d_call: -
v_call: TRBV4-2
cdr3_aa: CASSQDVPGTDTQYF
cdr3_nt: TGTGCCAGCAGCCAAGATGTGCCGGGCACAGATACGCAGTATTTT

j_call: TRBJ2-1
clone_size: few
d_call: TRBD1
v_call: TRBV6-5
cdr3_aa: CASSPLGQGRDEQFF
cdr3_nt: TGTGCCAGCAGTCCTCTCGGACAGGGTAGGGATGAGCAGTTCTTC

j_call: TRBJ2-1
clone_size: -
d_call: -
v_call: TRBV28
cdr3_aa: CASEVDRSSYNEQFF
cdr3_nt: TGTGCCAGCGAGGTGGATAGAAGCTCCTACAATGAGCAGTTCTTC

j_call: TRBJ2-5
clone_size: -
d_call: -
v_call: TRBV18
cdr3_aa: CASSPVPPRGSPETQYF
cdr3_nt: TGTGCCAGCTCACCAGTTCCTCCCCGGGGGAGTCCAGAGACCCAGTACTTC

j_call: TRBJ1-4
clone_size: -
d_call: TRBD1
v_call: TRBV7-6
cdr3_aa: CASSPYGQGNEKLFF
cdr3_nt: TGTGCCAGCAGCCCCTACGGACAGGGAAATGAAAAACTGTTTTTT

j_call: TRBJ2-1
clone_size: few
d_call: -
v_call: TRBV7-8
cdr3_aa: CASSLRWNNEQFF
cdr3_nt: TGTGCCAGCAGCCTCCGGTGGAACAATGAGCAGTTCTTC

j_call: TRBJ1-1
clone_size: -
d_call: -
v_call: TRBV5-1
cdr3_aa: CASSQKGPALNTEAFF
cdr3_nt: TGCGCCAGCAGCCAAAAAGGACCAGCTCTGAACACTGAAGCTTTCTTT

j_call: TRBJ2-5
clone_size: -
d_call: -
v_call: TRBV20-1
cdr3_aa: CSARKEGGIVTQYF
cdr3_nt: TGCAGTGCTAGAAAGGAGGGAGGTATCGTGACCCAGTACTTC

j_call: TRBJ2-7
clone_size: few
d_call: TRBD2
v_call: TRBV6-1
cdr3_aa: CASNPGLVLVEQYF
cdr3_nt: TGTGCCAGCAATCCGGGACTAGTTCTGGTCGAGCAGTACTTC

j_call: TRBJ2-5
clone_size: -
d_call: -
v_call: TRBV3-1
cdr3_aa: CASSQGGQPAETQYF
cdr3_nt: TGTGCCAGCAGCCAAGGAGGACAGCCGGCAGAGACCCAGTACTTC